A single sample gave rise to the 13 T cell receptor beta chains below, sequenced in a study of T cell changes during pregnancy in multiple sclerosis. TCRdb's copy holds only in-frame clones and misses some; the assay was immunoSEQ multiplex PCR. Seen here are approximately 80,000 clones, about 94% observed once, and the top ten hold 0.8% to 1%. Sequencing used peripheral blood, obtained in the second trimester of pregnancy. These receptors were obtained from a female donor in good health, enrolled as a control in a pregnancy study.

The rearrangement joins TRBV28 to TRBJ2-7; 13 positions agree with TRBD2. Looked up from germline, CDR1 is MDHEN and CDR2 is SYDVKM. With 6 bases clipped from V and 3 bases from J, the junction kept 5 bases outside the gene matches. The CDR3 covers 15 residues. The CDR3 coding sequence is TGTGCCAGCAGCACGGGACTAGCGGGAATCTACGAGCAGTACTTC. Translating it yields CASSTGLAGIYEQYF.

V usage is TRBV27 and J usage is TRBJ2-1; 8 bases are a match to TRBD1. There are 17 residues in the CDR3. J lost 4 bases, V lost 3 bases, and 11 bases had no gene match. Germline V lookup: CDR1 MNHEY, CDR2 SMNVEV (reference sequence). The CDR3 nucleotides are TGTGCCAGCAGTTTCTCCCCCGGGACAGGACGATACAATGAGCAGTTCTTC. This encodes CASSFSPGTGRYNEQFF.

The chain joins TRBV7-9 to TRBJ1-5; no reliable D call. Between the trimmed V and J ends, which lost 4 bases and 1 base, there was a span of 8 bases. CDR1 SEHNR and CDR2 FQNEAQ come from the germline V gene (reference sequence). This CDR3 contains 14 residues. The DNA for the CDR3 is TGTGCCAGCAGCTCCTCTAACAGCAATCAGCCCCAGCATTTT. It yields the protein CASSSSNSNQPQHF.

CDR3 sequence (DNA): TGTGCCAGCAGCCCCCCGGGGGTAGTTAGCACAGATACGCAGTATTTT. Its translation: CASSPPGVVSTDTQYF. The chain is built from TRBV6-6 and TRBJ2-3; perhaps TRBD2 as D (6 bases). The V and J ends lost 6 bases and 0 bases respectively, with 16 bases between them. The germline gives CDR1 MNHNY, CDR2 SVGAGI (reference sequence). This CDR3 region has 16 residues.

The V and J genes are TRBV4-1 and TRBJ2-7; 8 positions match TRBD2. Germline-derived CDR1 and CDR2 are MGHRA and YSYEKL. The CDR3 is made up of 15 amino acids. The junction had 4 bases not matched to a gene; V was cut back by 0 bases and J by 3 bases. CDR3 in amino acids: CASSQEGTSGYEQYF. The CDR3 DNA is TGCGCCAGCAGCCAAGAAGGCACTAGCGGCTACGAGCAGTACTTC.

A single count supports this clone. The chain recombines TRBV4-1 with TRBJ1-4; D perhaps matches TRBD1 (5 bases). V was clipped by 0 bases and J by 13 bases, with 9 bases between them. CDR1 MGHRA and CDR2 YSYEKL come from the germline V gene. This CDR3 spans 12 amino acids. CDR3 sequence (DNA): TGCGCCAGCAGCCAAGAGTGGGGGGGACTGTTTTTT. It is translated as CASSQEWGGLFF.

The DNA of the CDR3 is TGTGCCAGCAGCTTAGAGACTCCCCCCGGCACGGATCAGCCCCAGCATTTT. This encodes CASSLETPPGTDQPQHF. J is TRBJ1-5 and V is TRBV7-8; D remains unclear. CDR1 is SGHVS and CDR2 is FQNEAQ in the germline V gene. V gave up 1 base and J gave up 5 bases, with 18 bases separating them. This CDR3 comprises 17 residues.

The CDR3 DNA reads TGCGCCAGCAGCCAAGGGGGCGGGAGCTGGCAGTACTTC. Residues: CASSQGGGSWQYF. This sequence joins TRBV4-1 and TRBJ2-7; 7 bases agree with TRBD2. This CDR3 is built from 13 residues. The junction had 6 bases not matched to a gene; V was cut back by 1 base and J by 9 bases. Germline lookup yields CDR1 MGHRA and CDR2 YSYEKL.

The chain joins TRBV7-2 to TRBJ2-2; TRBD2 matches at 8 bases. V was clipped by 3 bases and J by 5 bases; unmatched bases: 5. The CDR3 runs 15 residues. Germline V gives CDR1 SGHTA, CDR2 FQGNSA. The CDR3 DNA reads TGTGCCAGCAGCTTGGCGGGAGGCGGAACCGGGGAGCTGTTTTTT. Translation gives CASSLAGGGTGELFF.

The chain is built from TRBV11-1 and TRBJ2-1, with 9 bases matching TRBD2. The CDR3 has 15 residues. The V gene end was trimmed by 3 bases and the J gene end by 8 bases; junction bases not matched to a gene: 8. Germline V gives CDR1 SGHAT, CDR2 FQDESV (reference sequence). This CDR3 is CASSFGLAGLDEQFF. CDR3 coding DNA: TGTGCCAGCAGCTTTGGGCTAGCGGGACTCGATGAGCAGTTCTTC.

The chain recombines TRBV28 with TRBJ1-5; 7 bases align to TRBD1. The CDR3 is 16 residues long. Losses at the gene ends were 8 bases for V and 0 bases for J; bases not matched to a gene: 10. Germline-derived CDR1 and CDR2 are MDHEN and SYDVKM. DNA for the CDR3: TGTGCCAGCGGCCCGGGGACAGCTTATAGCAATCAGCCCCAGCATTTT. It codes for CASGPGTAYSNQPQHF. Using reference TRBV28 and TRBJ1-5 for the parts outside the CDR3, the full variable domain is DVKVTQSSRYLVKRTGEKVFLECVQDMDHENMFWYRQDPGLGLRLIYFSYDVKMKEKGDIPEGYSVSREKKERFSLILESASTNQTSMYLCASGPGTAYSNQPQHFGDGTRLSIL.

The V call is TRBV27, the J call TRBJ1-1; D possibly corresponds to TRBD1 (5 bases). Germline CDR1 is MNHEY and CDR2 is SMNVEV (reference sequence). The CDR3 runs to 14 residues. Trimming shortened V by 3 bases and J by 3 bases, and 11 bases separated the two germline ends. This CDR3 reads CASSLPGKYTEAFF. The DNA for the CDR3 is TGTGCCAGCAGTTTGCCAGGGAAGTACACTGAAGCTTTCTTT.

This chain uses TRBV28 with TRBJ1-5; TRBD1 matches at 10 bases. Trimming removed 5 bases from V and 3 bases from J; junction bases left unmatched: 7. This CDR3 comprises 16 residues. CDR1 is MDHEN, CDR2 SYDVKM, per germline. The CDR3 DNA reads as TGTGCCAGCAGTCCACCGGGACAGGGGTTCAATCAGCCCCAGCATTTT. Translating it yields CASSPPGQGFNQPQHF.